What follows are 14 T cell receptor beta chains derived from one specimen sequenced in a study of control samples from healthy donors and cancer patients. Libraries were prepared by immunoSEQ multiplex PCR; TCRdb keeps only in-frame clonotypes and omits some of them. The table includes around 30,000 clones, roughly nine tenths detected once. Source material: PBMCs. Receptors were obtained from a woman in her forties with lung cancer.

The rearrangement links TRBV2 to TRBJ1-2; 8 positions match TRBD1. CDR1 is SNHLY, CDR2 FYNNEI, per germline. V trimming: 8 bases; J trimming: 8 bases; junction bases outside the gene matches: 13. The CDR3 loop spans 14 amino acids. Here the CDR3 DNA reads TGTGCCAGCTACCTATTAGACAGGGGAAGGGGCTACACCTTC. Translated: CASYLLDRGRGYTF.

The CDR3, as DNA: TGCGCCAGCAGCTTTGATCTAGCGGGGGGGCCGTATACGCAGTATTTT. Translation: CASSFDLAGGPYTQYF. The chain recombines TRBV5-1 with TRBJ2-3; 12 bases match TRBD2. This CDR3 is 16 amino acids long. V shed 2 bases and J 7 bases; nucleotides not matched to a gene: 8. CDR1 and CDR2 (germline): SGHRS, YFSETQ.

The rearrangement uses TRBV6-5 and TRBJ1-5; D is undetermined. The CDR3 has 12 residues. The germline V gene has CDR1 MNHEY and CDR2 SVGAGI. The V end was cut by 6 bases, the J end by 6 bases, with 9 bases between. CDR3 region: CASSAGGQPQHF. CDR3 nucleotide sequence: TGTGCCAGCAGCGCAGGTGGTCAGCCCCAGCATTTT.

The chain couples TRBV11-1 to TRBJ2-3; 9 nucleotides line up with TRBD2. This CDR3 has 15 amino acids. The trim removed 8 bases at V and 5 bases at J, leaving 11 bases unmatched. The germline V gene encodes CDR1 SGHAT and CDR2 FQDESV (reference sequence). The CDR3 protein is CASDRGGGVEDTQYF. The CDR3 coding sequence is TGTGCCAGCGATAGAGGCGGGGGGGTTGAAGATACGCAGTATTTT.

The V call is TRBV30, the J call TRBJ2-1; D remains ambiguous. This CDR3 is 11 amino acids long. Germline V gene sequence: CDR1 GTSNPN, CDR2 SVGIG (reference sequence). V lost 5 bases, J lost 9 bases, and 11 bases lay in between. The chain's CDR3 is CAWAHWGEQFF. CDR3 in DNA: TGTGCCTGGGCCCATTGGGGTGAGCAGTTCTTC.

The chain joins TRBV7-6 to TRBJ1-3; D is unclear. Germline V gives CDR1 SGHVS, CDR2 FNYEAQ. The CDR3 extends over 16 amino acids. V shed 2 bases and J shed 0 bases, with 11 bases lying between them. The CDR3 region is CASSLSPFLSGNTIYF. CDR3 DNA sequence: TGTGCCAGCAGCTTATCCCCTTTCCTCTCTGGAAACACCATATATTTT.

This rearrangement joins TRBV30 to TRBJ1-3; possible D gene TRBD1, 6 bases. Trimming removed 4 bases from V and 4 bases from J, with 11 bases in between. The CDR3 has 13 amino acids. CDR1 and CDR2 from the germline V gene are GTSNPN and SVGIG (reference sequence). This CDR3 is CAWIRTAGNTIYF. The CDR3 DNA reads TGTGCCTGGATCCGGACAGCAGGAAACACCATATATTTT. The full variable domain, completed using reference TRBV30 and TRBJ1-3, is SQTIHQWPATLVQPVGSPLSLECTVEGTSNPNLYWYRQAAGRGLQLLFYSVGIGQISSEVPQNLSASRPQDRQFILSSKKLLLSDSGFYLCAWIRTAGNTIYFGEGSWLTVV.

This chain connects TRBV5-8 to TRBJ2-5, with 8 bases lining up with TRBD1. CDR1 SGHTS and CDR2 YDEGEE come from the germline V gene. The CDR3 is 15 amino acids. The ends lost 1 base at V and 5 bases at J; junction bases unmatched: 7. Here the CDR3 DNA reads TGTGCCAGCAGCTTGTATTCAGGGGGCTGGGAGACCCAGTACTTC. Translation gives CASSLYSGGWETQYF. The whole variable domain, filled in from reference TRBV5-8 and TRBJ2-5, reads EAGVTQSPTHLIKTRGQQATLRCSPISGHTSVYWYQQALGLGLQFLLWYDEGEERNRGNFPPRFSGRQFPNYSSELNVNALELEDSALYLCASSLYSGGWETQYFGPGTRLLVL.

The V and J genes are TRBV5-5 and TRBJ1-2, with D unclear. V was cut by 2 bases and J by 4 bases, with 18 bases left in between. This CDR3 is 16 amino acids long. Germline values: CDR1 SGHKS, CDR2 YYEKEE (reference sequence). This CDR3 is CASSFVDTPRPYGYTF. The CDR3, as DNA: TGTGCCAGCAGCTTCGTCGATACTCCAAGGCCCTATGGCTACACCTTC.

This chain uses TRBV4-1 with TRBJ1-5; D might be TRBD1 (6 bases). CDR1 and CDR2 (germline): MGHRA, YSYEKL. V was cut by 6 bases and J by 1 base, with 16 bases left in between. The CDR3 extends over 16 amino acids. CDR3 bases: TGCGCCAGCAGTCCACGACAGGAGGGGAGCAATCAGCCCCAGCATTTT. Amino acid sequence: CASSPRQEGSNQPQHF.

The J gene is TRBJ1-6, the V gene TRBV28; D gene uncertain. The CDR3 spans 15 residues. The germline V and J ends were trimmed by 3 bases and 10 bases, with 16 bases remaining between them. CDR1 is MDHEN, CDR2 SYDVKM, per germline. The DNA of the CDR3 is TGTGCCAGCAGTTTTCGTACTGCCACCGGGTCACCCCTCCACTTT. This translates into CASSFRTATGSPLHF.

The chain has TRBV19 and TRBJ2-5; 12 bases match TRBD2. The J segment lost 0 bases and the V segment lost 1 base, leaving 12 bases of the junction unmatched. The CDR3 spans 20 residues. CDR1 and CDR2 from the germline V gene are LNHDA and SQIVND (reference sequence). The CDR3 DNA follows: TGTGCCAGTAGTATAGTAACTAGACTAGCGGGGGTTCCGTACCAAGAGACCCAGTACTTC. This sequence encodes CASSIVTRLAGVPYQETQYF.

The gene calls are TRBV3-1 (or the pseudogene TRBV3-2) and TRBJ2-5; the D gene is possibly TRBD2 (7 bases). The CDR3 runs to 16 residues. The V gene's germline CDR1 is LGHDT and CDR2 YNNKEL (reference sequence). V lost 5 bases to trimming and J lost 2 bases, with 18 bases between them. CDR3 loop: CASSSFGGRRQETQYF. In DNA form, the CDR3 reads TGTGCCAGCAGCTCCTTCGGGGGGCGAAGGCAAGAGACCCAGTACTTC.

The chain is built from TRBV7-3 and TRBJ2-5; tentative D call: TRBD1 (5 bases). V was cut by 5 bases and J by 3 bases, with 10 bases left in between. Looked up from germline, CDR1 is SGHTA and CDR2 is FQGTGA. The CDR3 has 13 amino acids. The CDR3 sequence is CASSQAREETQYF. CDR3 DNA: TGTGCCAGCAGCCAAGCCAGGGAAGAGACCCAGTACTTC.